The 25 T cell receptor beta chains reported below all come from one sample, sequenced in a study of T cell repertoires in cytomegalovirus infection (dated by TCRdb to between 2018 and 2020). No antigens are known for them. Reading the label with the study, this specimen's treatment or condition is: in vitro stimulation with specific CMV peptide epitopes to enrich CMV-specific T cells. Sequenced on an Illumina HiSeq 1500. The public sequencing data were trimmed at Q25 with fastp and processed into clonotypes with MiXCR by TCRdb, which kept only in-frame beta chains. Entries are consolidated by CDR3 protein sequence, retaining the most common genes and DNA. This sample gives hundreds of thousands of distinct CDR3 sequences in total; roughly a third of them show up just once. The top ten constitute roughly 16% of the sample. The sequenced sample was cultured PBMCs, obtained from culture after CMV antigen stimulation. The origin of the receptors is a human donor in good health (CMV status not recorded). Some clones in this sample may be carry-over from other donors' samples.

This clonotype was counted at least ten times. The chain joins TRBV7-8 to TRBJ1-2, with 7 bases fitting TRBD1. The V gene end was trimmed by 5 bases and the J gene end by 2 bases; junction bases not matched to a gene: 8. This CDR3 is built from 15 residues. Per germline, CDR1 SGHVS and CDR2 FQNEAQ. CDR3 coding DNA: TGTGCCAGCAGCCCACCCGAGACAGGGAACTATGGCTACACCTTC. It encodes CASSPPETGNYGYTF.

This chain links TRBV6-2 or TRBV6-3 with TRBJ1-4, with D perhaps matching TRBD1 (6 bases). Trimming pared 5 bases from V and 6 bases from J, leaving 19 bases between. This CDR3 is 16 amino acids long. Germline V gene sequence: CDR1 MNHEY, CDR2 SVGEGT. The CDR3 protein is CASSPTRTVLDEKLFF. CDR3 bases: TGTGCCAGCAGTCCTACCCGGACAGTCTTGGATGAAAAACTGTTTTTT.

This chain connects TRBV12-3 or TRBV12-4 to TRBJ1-6, with TRBD1 identical over 7 bases. This CDR3 contains 14 residues. Trimming removed 7 bases from V and 9 bases from J; junction bases left unmatched: 9. The CDR3 sequence is CASTSTGKGSPLHF. CDR3 nucleotide sequence: TGTGCCAGCACCTCGACAGGGAAGGGTTCACCCCTCCACTTT.

On this clonotype: Relative to the germline gene, one junction end is altered; a read error may explain this. The chain recombines TRBV4-3 with TRBJ2-1; TRBD1 aligns across 7 bases. Per germline, CDR1 LGHNA and CDR2 YSLEER. CDR3 length: 15 amino acids. The CDR3 DNA reads TGCGCCAGCAGCAAAGACAGGGAAGTTGAAGGTGAGCAGTTCTTC. Translation gives CASSKDREVEGEQFF.

The rearrangement links TRBV7-8 to TRBJ2-3, with 8 bases fitting TRBD2. J was trimmed by 0 bases and V by 1 base; bases with no gene match: 6. The CDR3 is 17 amino acids. Germline CDR1 SGHVS, CDR2 FQNEAQ. The CDR3 nucleotides read TGTGCCAGCAGCTTAGGCCCAGCGGGAGTCAGCACAGATACGCAGTATTTT. Translation gives CASSLGPAGVSTDTQYF.

V gene TRBV27 combines with J gene TRBJ2-3; D is unresolved. Trimming stripped 3 bases from V and 2 bases from J, with 9 bases between. The CDR3 has 14 amino acids. Germline V gene sequence: CDR1 MNHEY, CDR2 SMNVEV (reference sequence). The CDR3: CASSFVEDTDTQYF. The DNA of the CDR3 is TGTGCCAGCAGTTTTGTGGAAGACACAGATACGCAGTATTTT.

The CDR3 nucleotides are TGTGCCACCAGCAGAGATCAAGGCCGCTATGGCTACACCTTC. This encodes CATSRDQGRYGYTF. The chain is built from TRBV15 and TRBJ1-2; D not resolved. CDR1 is LNHNV, CDR2 YYDKDF, per germline (reference sequence). CDR3 length equals 14 residues. V lost 0 bases and J lost 4, with 9 bases in between.

CDR3 sequence (DNA): TGTGCCAGCTCACCAAGTGGGACAGGGGGGCGAGATACGCAGTATTTT. Protein sequence: CASSPSGTGGRDTQYF. The chain joins TRBV18 to TRBJ2-3; TRBD1 matches at 11 bases. This CDR3 contains 16 residues. The germline V gene has CDR1 KGHSH and CDR2 LQKENI. With 2 bases clipped from V and 5 bases from J, the junction kept 6 bases outside the gene matches.

The chain couples TRBV19 to TRBJ1-2; 9 bases map to TRBD1. This CDR3 has 13 residues. The germline CDR1 and CDR2 sequences are LNHDA and SQIVND (reference sequence). The ends lost 6 bases at V and 6 bases at J; junction bases unmatched: 5. This CDR3 reads CASRWGTGHGYTF. As DNA, the CDR3 is TGTGCCAGTAGATGGGGGACAGGGCATGGCTACACCTTC.

This clonotype was picked up a small number of times. This rearrangement joins TRBV5-4 to TRBJ2-1; D not certain. Per germline, CDR1 SGHNT and CDR2 YYREEE (reference sequence). CDR3 length: 15 residues. Trimming cost V 4 bases and J 5 bases, with 16 bases left between them. CDR3 nucleotides: TGTGCCAGCAGCCAGACGGCTAGTTTGGACAATGAGCAGTTCTTC. As protein: CASSQTASLDNEQFF.

The chain joins TRBV7-2 to TRBJ1-5; 8 bases are a match to TRBD1. Germline V gene lookup returns CDR1 SGHTA and CDR2 FQGNSA. The CDR3 sequence is 16 residues long. V dropped 5 bases and J dropped 1; count of bases not matched to a gene: 7. The CDR3 is CASSGGGTGSNQPQHF. The CDR3 DNA follows: TGTGCCAGCAGCGGGGGTGGGACAGGAAGCAATCAGCCCCAGCATTTT.

The sample holds many counts of this clonotype. The rearrangement links TRBV7-6 to TRBJ2-5, with D hard to call. The CDR3 sequence is 13 residues long. Trimming shortened V by 1 base and J by 4 bases, and 7 bases separated the two germline ends. Germline V gene lookup returns CDR1 SGHVS and CDR2 FNYEAQ. DNA of the CDR3: TGTGCCAGCAGCTTAGTCAGGTCAGAGACCCAGTACTTC. This translates into CASSLVRSETQYF.

This clonotype was seen more than once but under ten times. The chain carries TRBV6-5 and TRBJ1-5; no firm D call. The V gene's germline CDR1 is MNHEY and CDR2 SVGAGI. Trimming left V 8 bases short and J 8 bases short, with 22 bases between. The CDR3 length is 15 residues. The CDR3 DNA reads as TGTGCCAGCGGAAACCCGTCGGAGCATTCGGAGCCCCAGCATTTT. Encoded protein: CASGNPSEHSEPQHF.

The CDR3 DNA reads as TGTGCCCCTAGTCGGTCCTACGAGCAGTACGTC. Translation: CAPSRSYEQYV. This chain uses TRBV11-2 with TRBJ2-7; D is unclear. Trimming took 11 bases from V and 1 from J, leaving 9 bases between them. Per germline, CDR1 SGHAT and CDR2 FQNNGV. This CDR3 is 11 amino acids long.

The table lists this clonotype with many counts. This chain uses TRBV7-9 with TRBJ1-5; possibly TRBD1 for D (6 bases). The germline V gene encodes CDR1 SEHNR and CDR2 FQNEAQ (reference sequence). CDR3 length equals 15 residues. The V end was cut by 1 base, the J end by 4 bases, with 11 bases between. CDR3 DNA sequence: TGTGCCAGCAGCTTAGAGGCAGGGGAGAATCAGCCCCAGCATTTT. Translated, it gives CASSLEAGENQPQHF.

The V gene is TRBV7-3, the J gene TRBJ2-1; D is ambiguous. V lost 5 bases to trimming and J lost 0 bases, with 14 bases between them. The length of the CDR3 is 16 residues. Germline V gene sequence: CDR1 SGHTA, CDR2 FQGTGA. The CDR3 sequence is CASSPTLTPSYNEQFF. The CDR3 coding sequence is TGTGCCAGCAGCCCGACCCTCACCCCCTCCTACAATGAGCAGTTCTTC. Using reference TRBV7-3 and TRBJ2-1 for the parts outside the CDR3, the full variable domain is GAGVSQTPSNKVTEKGKYVELRCDPISGHTALYWYRQSLGQGPEFLIYFQGTGAADDSGLPNDRFFAVRPEGSVSTLKIQRTERGDSAVYLCASSPTLTPSYNEQFFGPGTRLTVL.

This clonotype was recorded a few times. This chain connects TRBV7-9 to TRBJ2-7, with TRBD2 identical over 15 bases. The CDR3 runs to 19 residues. CDR1 and CDR2 (germline): SEHNR, FQNEAQ (reference sequence). V trimming: 2 bases; J trimming: 2 bases; junction bases outside the gene matches: 10. The DNA of the CDR3 is TGTGCCAGCAGCTTATCCCCGGGACTAGCGGGAGGAACAACCTACGAGCAGTACTTC. Its translation is CASSLSPGLAGGTTYEQYF.

The chain is built from TRBV19 and TRBJ2-1; D is unclear. V shed 1 base and J shed 8 bases, with 12 bases lying between them. The CDR3 has 14 residues. From germline, CDR1 is LNHDA and CDR2 SQIVND (reference sequence). The CDR3 loop reads CASSIAFGRDEQFF. The CDR3 coding sequence is TGTGCCAGTAGTATAGCATTCGGTCGAGATGAGCAGTTCTTC. Full variable domain (missing parts from reference TRBV19 and TRBJ2-1): DGGITQSPKYLFRKEGQNVTLSCEQNLNHDAMYWYRQDPGQGLRLIYYSQIVNDFQKGDIAEGYSVSREKKESFPLTVTSAQKNPTAFYLCASSIAFGRDEQFFGPGTRLTVL.

The V gene is TRBV7-8, the J gene TRBJ2-5; TRBD2 is a possible D gene (7 bases). CDR3 length: 13 amino acids. With 8 bases removed from V and 2 bases from J, the gap between germline ends came to 12 bases. The germline gives CDR1 SGHVS, CDR2 FQNEAQ. The CDR3 reads CASFGRGQETQYF. The DNA for the CDR3 is TGTGCCAGCTTTGGGAGGGGGCAAGAGACCCAGTACTTC.

This clonotype was seen ten or more times. The CDR3 DNA reads TGTGCCAGCAGCCCCGGGACTAGCCTTTACAATGAGCAGTTCTTC. It yields the protein CASSPGTSLYNEQFF. This sequence joins TRBV12-3 or TRBV12-4 and TRBJ2-1; 9 nucleotides align to TRBD2. J gave up 4 bases and V 6 bases, and 7 bases lay outside the gene matches. The CDR3 has 15 residues.

This clonotype was found a few times. This chain uses TRBV7-9 with TRBJ1-2; TRBD1 might be the D (5 bases). This CDR3 has 15 amino acids. Germline loops: CDR1 SEHNR, CDR2 FQNEAQ (reference sequence). The germline V and J ends were trimmed by 0 bases and 4 bases, with 12 bases remaining between them. CDR3 nucleotides: TGTGCCAGCAGCTTAGCTCGAGGGGAAGTCTATGGCTACACCTTC. Residues: CASSLARGEVYGYTF.

As regards this clonotype: The CDR3 ends on some other residue instead of the conserved phenylalanine or tryptophan, so this is likely a read error. This chain connects TRBV12-5 to TRBJ1-1; 8 positions match TRBD1. Per germline, CDR1 LGHNT and CDR2 FRNRAP. J was trimmed by 1 base and V by 1 base; bases with no gene match: 5. The CDR3 has 16 amino acids. CDR3 DNA: TGTGCTAGTGGTTTGGACCTCGGGACAGGGAACACTGAAGCTTTCTGT. Its protein is CASGLDLGTGNTEAFC.

The chain combines TRBV19 with TRBJ2-3, with a possible D match to TRBD2 (5 bases). Germline CDR1 LNHDA, CDR2 SQIVND (reference sequence). Trimming removed 7 bases at V and 3 bases at J, with 20 bases between. CDR3 length: 16 amino acids. CDR3 sequence (DNA): TGTGCCAGTACCATGAGGGCGGCGCCTCATACAGATACGCAGTATTTT. Translated: CASTMRAAPHTDTQYF.

The chain links TRBV27 to TRBJ1-2; D may be TRBD1 (6 bases). This CDR3 has 15 amino acids. Trimming shortened V by 6 bases and J by 4 bases, and 18 bases separated the two germline ends. Germline assignment: CDR1 MNHEY and CDR2 SMNVEV (reference sequence). CDR3 sequence: CASSLLPQGPYGYTF. In DNA form, the CDR3 reads TGTGCCAGCAGCCTATTGCCACAGGGCCCCTATGGCTACACCTTC.

The V and J genes are TRBV4-1 and TRBJ1-5; 10 bases fit TRBD1. J gave up 4 bases and V 4 bases, and 7 bases lay outside the gene matches. The CDR3 totals 16 residues. Per germline, CDR1 MGHRA and CDR2 YSYEKL. CDR3: CASSLRTGGPNQPQHF. CDR3 DNA sequence: TGCGCCAGCAGCCTCCGGACAGGGGGGCCGAATCAGCCCCAGCATTTT.